The source of this T cell receptor (beta chain) is a study of blood T cell repertoires in COVID-19. Study overall: From T cells, B-cell-depleted T cells, or PBMCs came the material, which was cDNA or gDNA.

As originally analysed: Researchers report that nucleated cell counts were estimated from reference gene primer amplification. Data came from immunoSEQ multiplex PCR; TCRdb stores just in-frame clones and leaves some out. The V and J calls and clone size are taken from that table; D and trimming were inferred from the DNA. The repertoire holds 300,000 to 450,000 clones, 88% seen once, with 1% in the top ten. Participants, about 18 to 100 years old, spanned 25 or so US areas. Each exposed participant met a COVID-19 case in the 2 weeks preceding study entry. This CDR3 has 12 residues. The V end was cut by 8 bases, the J end by 6 bases, with 8 bases between.

The origin of this receptor is a woman under 40 who had been exposed to COVID-19. The V call is TRBV12-3 or TRBV12-4, the J call TRBJ1-6; D is ambiguous. The sequenced material came from PBMCs or T cells enriched from blood (not recorded which). CDR3 coding DNA: TGTGCCAGCCAACGGTCTAATTCACCCCTCCACTTT. Amino acids: CASQRSNSPLHF.